This T cell receptor beta chain was captured by sequencing in a study of identifying expanded T cells in peripheral blood. The study, taken as a whole, reports: Variance in clone template counts between approximately two-week samples significantly increased with total template count across all healthy donors. Over approximately two and four weeks, about 17 and 20 clones changed, versus 1.2 between replicates.

Profiling relied on immunoSEQ multiplex PCR, and the TCRdb table lists in-frame clones only, not all of them. The table records roughly 84,000 clones, 70% to 90% of them present only once. The V gene's germline CDR1 is MGHRA and CDR2 YSYEKL. This CDR3 contains 12 residues. V dropped 4 bases and J dropped 6 bases, with 7 bases sitting between them. Collection occurred without any documented infections or immune events in donors. To note about this clone: What it binds is unknown.

The specimen sequenced was blood. The receptor comes from a person aged 18 to 75 in good health. The chain combines TRBV4-1 with TRBJ2-4; tentative D call: TRBD2 (6 bases). The CDR3 protein is CASSPGLNIQYF. The CDR3 nucleotides are TGCGCCAGCAGCCCGGGACTAAACATTCAGTACTTC.